These 21 T cell receptor beta chains share one sample of origin, sequenced in a study of T-cell memory formation after mild COVID-19. MiXCR, applied by TCRdb to the 5' RACE reads, yields one record per CDR3 protein. The profile shows 300,000 to 350,000 distinct CDR3 sequences, approximately 15% of them singletons. Sequencing was carried out using PBMCs or a T cell subset sorted from them (not recorded which). The receptor source for this set is a man aged 18 to 29 who had mild COVID-19 (a few samples of this study predate the infection). Cell type and time point are not known.

This clonotype was picked up a small number of times. J is TRBJ2-7 and V is TRBV7-9; D is unclear. The CDR3 is 14 residues long. Germline assignment: CDR1 SEHNR and CDR2 FQNEAQ (reference sequence). The ends were cut back, 4 bases at V and 7 bases at J, with 17 bases in the middle. CDR3 DNA sequence: TGTGCCAGCAGCTCCTGGAAGGGAAACGGAGAGCAGTACTTC. Translation: CASSSWKGNGEQYF.

This clonotype has more than one count but fewer than ten. This chain uses TRBV6-5 with TRBJ1-2, with 7 positions matching TRBD1. From germline, CDR1 is MNHEY and CDR2 SVGAGI. The CDR3 runs 17 residues. The V gene end was trimmed by 3 bases and the J gene end by 1 base; junction bases not matched to a gene: 11. In DNA, the CDR3 is TGTGCCAGCAGTTATGGACAGGCTGAAAACGATAACTATGGCTACACCTTC. Its protein product is CASSYGQAENDNYGYTF.

The CDR3 bases are TGTGCCACCGGAAAGTCCTTCTTTAATGAGCAGTTCTTC. This sequence encodes CATGKSFFNEQFF. The rearrangement uses TRBV24-1 and TRBJ2-1; D call uncertain. The V end lost 9 bases, the J end lost 7 bases, and 15 bases lay between the germline ends. The CDR3 contains 13 residues. Germline V gives CDR1 KGHDR, CDR2 SFDVKD.

The rearrangement links TRBV28 to TRBJ1-5; D not resolved. CDR1 and CDR2 (germline): MDHEN, SYDVKM. V was cut by 7 bases and J by 7 bases, with 20 bases left in between. The CDR3 covers 15 residues. The CDR3, as DNA: TGTGCCAGCAACATACTTTTAGGGATCGGACAGCCCCAGCATTTT. Its translation: CASNILLGIGQPQHF.

The J gene is TRBJ2-1, the V gene TRBV7-2; a weak D match, TRBD1 (6 bases). V dropped 5 bases and J dropped 10 bases, with 9 bases sitting between them. Germline V gene sequence: CDR1 SGHTA, CDR2 FQGNSA. The CDR3 is 11 amino acids. The CDR3 sequence: CASSNGQEQFF. CDR3 coding DNA: TGTGCCAGCAGCAACGGACAGGAGCAGTTCTTC.

This clonotype was observed a handful of times. This rearrangement joins TRBV9 to TRBJ2-5, with D maybe TRBD2 (6 bases). The CDR3 contains 15 residues. Looked up from germline, CDR1 is SGDLS and CDR2 is YYNGEE. V dropped 0 bases and J dropped 5 bases, with 14 bases sitting between them. CDR3 nucleotides: TGTGCCAGCAGCGTAGCTCCCACCAGCGGGGAGACCCAGTACTTC. Its protein product is CASSVAPTSGETQYF.

The chain carries TRBV28 and TRBJ1-2; D remains unclear. CDR1 is MDHEN, CDR2 SYDVKM, per germline. V was clipped by 4 bases and J by 0 bases, with 12 bases between them. The CDR3 consists of 15 residues. CDR3 sequence: CASSSPPDSNYGYTF. CDR3 coding DNA: TGTGCCAGCAGTTCTCCTCCGGACTCTAACTATGGCTACACCTTC.

V usage is TRBV5-1 and J usage is TRBJ1-5; 9 positions agree with TRBD1. Germline V gives CDR1 SGHRS, CDR2 YFSETQ. The CDR3 covers 16 residues. V was pared by 4 bases and J by 0 bases, with 5 bases of the junction left unmatched. The CDR3 spells CASSPGQGCSNQPQHF. DNA for the CDR3: TGCGCCAGCAGCCCCGGACAGGGGTGTAGCAATCAGCCCCAGCATTTT.

This clonotype has more than one count but fewer than ten. J is TRBJ2-2 and V is TRBV7-3; D is possibly TRBD1 (6 bases). Trimming removed 4 bases from V and 1 base from J, with 10 bases in between. The CDR3 spans 15 residues. Per the germline V gene, CDR1 is SGHTA and CDR2 is FQGTGA. The CDR3 DNA is TGTGCCAGCAGCTACGGGACACTGAACACCGGGGAGCTGTTTTTT. This translates into CASSYGTLNTGELFF.

The chain has TRBV20-1 and TRBJ2-5; D remains ambiguous. This CDR3 contains 13 residues. The germline V gene encodes CDR1 DFQATT and CDR2 SNEGSKA (reference sequence). The CDR3 protein is CSNLIGSGETQYF. CDR3 coding DNA: TGCAGCAACCTCATCGGGTCCGGAGAGACCCAGTACTTC.

This clonotype occurred a few times. This rearrangement joins TRBV20-1 to TRBJ1-1; 7 nucleotides agree with TRBD1. Per germline, CDR1 DFQATT and CDR2 SNEGSKA (reference sequence). The CDR3 totals 14 residues. After removal of 3 bases from V and 1 base from J, the junction contained 5 bases not matched to a gene. The CDR3 DNA sequence: TGCAGTGCTAGCACAGGGGCCTCGAACACTGAAGCTTTCTTT. It codes for CSASTGASNTEAFF.

The chain has TRBV5-1 and TRBJ1-2, with TRBD1 as a possible D gene (6 bases). Germline CDR1 SGHRS, CDR2 YFSETQ. This CDR3 has 16 amino acids. V was trimmed by 5 bases and J by 1 base, leaving 18 bases between them. In nucleotides, the CDR3 is TGCGCCAGCAGACAAGTGACCGGGACACTTAACTATGGCTACACCTTC. This sequence encodes CASRQVTGTLNYGYTF.

The chain links TRBV11-2 to TRBJ2-2; D is undetermined. Trimming removed 6 bases at V and 4 bases at J, with 6 bases between. CDR3 size: 12 residues. Germline V gene sequence: CDR1 SGHAT, CDR2 FQNNGV. The CDR3 sequence is CASSSITGELFF. CDR3 DNA sequence: TGTGCCAGCAGTTCTATCACCGGGGAGCTGTTTTTT.

V usage is TRBV20-1 and J usage is TRBJ2-1; the D gene could be TRBD1 or TRBD2 (5 bases each). The V gene's germline CDR1 is DFQATT and CDR2 SNEGSKA (reference sequence). V shed 1 base and J shed 9 bases, with 13 bases lying between them. There are 13 residues in the CDR3. Here the CDR3 DNA reads TGCAGTGCTAGAGGGGACGCCCCCGGTGAGCAGTTCTTC. Its translation: CSARGDAPGEQFF.

This clonotype was observed a few times. This chain uses TRBV7-2 with TRBJ2-5; D uncertain. The CDR3 loop spans 13 amino acids. Trimming took off 3 bases at V and 6 bases at J, with 11 bases between the two ends. Germline V gene data show CDR1 as SGHTA and CDR2 as FQGNSA. In DNA form, the CDR3 reads TGTGCCAGCAGCTTTGACCGCACGAAGACCCAGTACTTC. Encoded protein: CASSFDRTKTQYF.

This clonotype came up a few times. This chain uses TRBV19 with TRBJ2-1; D call uncertain. The germline gives CDR1 LNHDA, CDR2 SQIVND (reference sequence). CDR3 size: 14 residues. Trimming removed 5 bases from V and 1 base from J, with 9 bases in between. CDR3 nucleotide sequence: TGTGCCAGTAGTTCGACGAGATCCTACAATGAGCAGTTCTTC. Translated: CASSSTRSYNEQFF. The full variable domain, in which reference TRBV19 and TRBJ2-1 provide the parts outside the CDR3, is DGGITQSPKYLFRKEGQNVTLSCEQNLNHDAMYWYRQDPGQGLRLIYYSQIVNDFQKGDIAEGYSVSREKKESFPLTVTSAQKNPTAFYLCASSSTRSYNEQFFGPGTRLTVL.

This clonotype occurred a few times. V gene TRBV7-9 combines with J gene TRBJ1-6; 8 bases map to TRBD1. Germline lookup yields CDR1 SEHNR and CDR2 FQNEAQ (reference sequence). The CDR3 sequence is 13 residues long. V shed 7 bases and J 9 bases; nucleotides not matched to a gene: 5. CDR3 residues: CASTNRGFSPLHF. The CDR3 region has the DNA TGTGCCAGCACAAACAGGGGGTTTTCACCCCTCCACTTT. The full variable domain, rest sourced from reference TRBV7-9 and TRBJ1-6, is DTGVSQNPRHKITKRGQNVTFRCDPISEHNRLYWYRQTLGQGPEFLTYFQNEAQLEKSRLLSDRFSAERPKGSFSTLEIQRTEQGDSAMYLCASTNRGFSPLHFGNGTRLTVT.

The chain carries TRBV12-3 or TRBV12-4 and TRBJ2-5; a weak D match, TRBD2 (5 bases). The V gene lost 6 bases and the J gene lost 9 bases, with 17 bases spanning the gap. The CDR3 extends over 13 amino acids. The CDR3 DNA follows: TGTGCCAGCAGCCCTCGTGGGTGGGGAGCCCAGTACTTC. This gives the protein CASSPRGWGAQYF.

This clonotype was seen more than once but under ten times. This sequence joins TRBV9 and TRBJ2-3; 8 nucleotides match TRBD2. Per germline, CDR1 SGDLS and CDR2 YYNGEE. The trim removed 1 base at V and 4 bases at J, leaving 11 bases unmatched. This CDR3 contains 17 residues. The CDR3 DNA follows: TGTGCCAGCAGCGTAATTCCGGGGGGGCAGCCCCCAGATACGCAGTATTTT. Amino acid sequence: CASSVIPGGQPPDTQYF.

For this clonotype: A read error is possible here, since a much larger clone lies one base away. The DNA of the CDR3 is TGTGCCAGCAGCCCGGGACACAACTACGAGCAGTACTTC. Its protein is CASSPGHNYEQYF. The gene calls are TRBV25-1 and TRBJ2-7; possibly TRBD1 for D (6 bases). Trimming cost V 6 bases and J 3 bases, with 12 bases left between them. This CDR3 region has 13 residues. CDR1 is MGHDK and CDR2 is SYGVNS in the germline V gene.

CDR3 nucleotide sequence: TGTGCCAGCAGCTTGTCTGCGGGTTCACCCCTCCACTTT. Its translation is CASSLSAGSPLHF. The V gene is TRBV7-9, the J gene TRBJ1-6; no clear D. This CDR3 contains 13 residues. V lost 3 bases to trimming and J lost 9 bases, with 9 bases between them. The V gene's germline CDR1 is SEHNR and CDR2 FQNEAQ (reference sequence).